The 17 T cell receptor beta chains below were found in one sample sequenced in a study of cytomegalovirus exposure and HLA in healthy donors. PCR amplification relied on 60 Vbeta primers (plus 13 Jbeta primers). TCRdb keeps only in-frame clones here, not all; method: immunoSEQ multiplex PCR. The table includes about 170,000 clones, roughly 80% detected once. Sequencing was performed on PBMCs. The receptor source for this set is a woman between 45 and 65 years old in good health and CMV-seropositive.

This clone was seen only a few times. The chain recombines TRBV6-5 with TRBJ1-4, with D maybe TRBD1 (5 bases). CDR3 length: 14 amino acids. V lost 6 bases, J lost 5 bases, and 13 bases lay in between. Germline assignment: CDR1 MNHEY and CDR2 SVGAGI. DNA for the CDR3: TGTGCCAGCAGGGAGAACCGGGGGAATGAAAAACTGTTTTTT. It yields the protein CASRENRGNEKLFF.

In its sample, this clone was seen a few times. The gene calls are TRBV2 and TRBJ2-7, with 7 bases matching TRBD2. This CDR3 region has 14 residues. The V segment lost 9 bases and the J segment 3 bases; nucleotides outside the gene matches: 11. CDR1 and CDR2 from the germline V gene are SNHLY and FYNNEI. CDR3 bases: TGTGCCAGTGTGGCGGGGGTCCTAAACTACGAGCAGTACTTC. It specifies CASVAGVLNYEQYF.

The CDR3 sequence is CASRQGQGATNEKLFF. CDR3 bases: TGTGCCAGCAGACAAGGACAGGGGGCAACTAATGAAAAACTGTTTTTT. The rearrangement joins TRBV5-4 to TRBJ1-4; TRBD1 aligns across 10 bases. Germline CDR1 is SGHNT and CDR2 is YYREEE (reference sequence). The V segment lost 5 bases and the J segment 0 bases; nucleotides outside the gene matches: 4. The CDR3 is 16 residues long. Combining the CDR3 with reference TRBV5-4 and TRBJ1-4 gives the whole variable domain ETGVTQSPTHLIKTRGQQVTLRCSSQSGHNTVSWYQQALGQGPQFIFQYYREEENGRGNFPPRFSGLQFPNYSSELNVNALELDDSALYLCASRQGQGATNEKLFFGSGTQLSVL.

This chain joins TRBV4-2 and TRBJ1-1; D might be TRBD1 (5 bases). CDR1 and CDR2 from the germline V gene are LGHNA and YNFKEQ. CDR3 length: 14 residues. Trimming pared 4 bases from V and 4 bases from J, leaving 13 bases between. The CDR3 protein is CASSPPGGGTEAFF. The CDR3, as DNA: TGTGCCAGCAGCCCCCCCGGGGGGGGCACTGAAGCTTTCTTT.

This chain joins TRBV29-1 and TRBJ1-2; unclear D gene. Germline values: CDR1 SQVTM, CDR2 ANQGSEA. Trimming pared 7 bases from V and 3 bases from J, leaving 21 bases between. The CDR3 covers 15 residues. The DNA of the CDR3 is TGCAGCGCTCCCCTCCCCGGGTGGTTGGACTATGGCTACACCTTC. Residues: CSAPLPGWLDYGYTF.

There are a few counts of this clone. The rearrangement links TRBV2 to TRBJ2-2; weak D call: TRBD2 (6 bases). This CDR3 is built from 14 residues. V was pared by 10 bases and J by 2 bases, with 14 bases between. In germline, CDR1 is SNHLY, CDR2 FYNNEI. CDR3 loop: CAIRRGINTGELFF. CDR3 DNA sequence: TGTGCCATTCGGCGGGGAATCAACACCGGGGAGCTGTTTTTT.

The chain joins TRBV10-2 to TRBJ1-2; TRBD1 agrees at 9 bases. Germline-derived CDR1 and CDR2 are WSHSY and SAAADI. This CDR3 contains 15 residues. J gave up 4 bases and V 5 bases, and 8 bases lay outside the gene matches. CDR3 in amino acids: CASSTTGGSGYGYTF. The CDR3 DNA follows: TGCGCCAGCAGTACGACAGGGGGTTCTGGCTATGGCTACACCTTC.

The V and J genes are TRBV2 and TRBJ1-1; 7 nucleotides line up with TRBD1. With V trimmed by 5 bases and J by 5 bases, 11 bases remained unmatched. The CDR3 contains 15 residues. Germline CDR1 reads SNHLY; CDR2 reads FYNNEI. The CDR3 DNA reads as TGTGCCAGCAGTTTGGCAGGGGGGAGAGGAACTGAAGCTTTCTTT. It encodes CASSLAGGRGTEAFF.

V usage is TRBV28 and J usage is TRBJ1-2, with TRBD1 matching over 7 bases. J lost 4 bases, V lost 8 bases, and 7 bases had no gene match. CDR1 is MDHEN and CDR2 is SYDVKM in the germline V gene. This CDR3 comprises 13 residues. The CDR3 sequence: CASLDRIGYGYTF. DNA of the CDR3: TGTGCCAGCTTGGACAGGATCGGCTATGGCTACACCTTC.

The gene calls are TRBV6-5 and TRBJ2-2; the D gene is possibly TRBD2 (5 bases). Trimming stripped 4 bases from V and 3 bases from J, with 12 bases between. CDR1 is MNHEY, CDR2 SVGAGI, per germline. The CDR3 covers 15 residues. For the CDR3, the DNA is TGTGCCAGCAGTTCCCGCGGACTTGACACCGGGGAGCTGTTTTTT. Residues: CASSSRGLDTGELFF.

This chain joins TRBV7-3 and TRBJ2-5, with 9 bases identical to TRBD2. The CDR3 contains 15 residues. CDR1 and CDR2 (germline): SGHTA, FQGTGA. Unmatched junction bases numbered 7, after V lost 5 bases and J lost 3 bases. In DNA, the CDR3 is TGTGCCAGCAGCATTAGCGGGAGTGGGGAAGAGACCCAGTACTTC. Translating gives CASSISGSGEETQYF.

This rearrangement joins TRBV30 to TRBJ1-2; D perhaps matches TRBD1 (5 bases). Trimming stripped 0 bases from V and 6 bases from J, with 8 bases between. From germline, CDR1 is GTSNPN and CDR2 SVGIG (reference sequence). The CDR3 covers 12 residues. The CDR3, as DNA: TGTGCCTGGAGTGTACAGGTCCATGGCTACACCTTC. Its translation: CAWSVQVHGYTF.

In this sample, this clone turned up once. This chain links TRBV27 with TRBJ2-5; the match to TRBD2 covers 8 bases. The length of the CDR3 is 13 residues. V trimming: 8 bases; J trimming: 5 bases; junction bases outside the gene matches: 7. Germline assignment: CDR1 MNHEY and CDR2 SMNVEV (reference sequence). The CDR3 DNA reads TGTGCCAGCGGGCGGGGGGCCTGGGAGACCCAGTACTTC. As protein: CASGRGAWETQYF.

The sample holds a few counts of this clone. This sequence joins TRBV5-1 and TRBJ1-4; possibly TRBD1 for D (5 bases). The CDR3 is 14 residues long. V lost 2 bases and J 3 bases, leaving 8 bases between the germline ends. Germline loops: CDR1 SGHRS, CDR2 YFSETQ. For the CDR3, the DNA is TGCGCCAGCAGCTTCGGGGGATCTAATGAAAAACTGTTTTTT. Its protein is CASSFGGSNEKLFF.

This clone has a handful of counts. V gene TRBV6-5 combines with J gene TRBJ2-5; 8 bases agree with TRBD2. The V segment lost 6 bases and the J segment 4 bases; nucleotides outside the gene matches: 10. This CDR3 region has 15 residues. Per germline, CDR1 MNHEY and CDR2 SVGAGI. CDR3 amino acids: CASRSSGSYPETQYF. The DNA of the CDR3 is TGTGCCAGCAGAAGCAGCGGGAGCTATCCAGAGACCCAGTACTTC.

With respect to this clone: It is unclear where the CDR3 begins or ends on the DNA, so no DNA is shown, and the CDR3 is as TCRdb lists it. The J gene is TRBJ2-5, the V gene TRBV14; the table's D call, TRBD1, was not checked against the DNA. The CDR3 sequence runs 13 residues, both termini included. Germline V lookup: CDR1 SGHDN, CDR2 FVKESK. The CDR3 sequence: CASSQVGQGTRYF.

The chain employs TRBV30 and TRBJ1-2; 7 nucleotides match TRBD1. The CDR3 is made up of 12 amino acids. Germline CDR1 and CDR2: GTSNPN and SVGIG (reference sequence). The J segment lost 6 bases and the V segment lost 3 bases, leaving 4 bases of the junction unmatched. CDR3: CAWSLGQNGYTF. The CDR3 bases are TGTGCCTGGAGCCTGGGACAGAATGGCTACACCTTC. Variable domain in full (rest from reference TRBV30 and TRBJ1-2): SQTIHQWPATLVQPVGSPLSLECTVEGTSNPNLYWYRQAAGRGLQLLFYSVGIGQISSEVPQNLSASRPQDRQFILSSKKLLLSDSGFYLCAWSLGQNGYTFGSGTRLTVV.